The rows below give T cell receptor beta chains drawn from one sample of a study of blood T cell repertoires in COVID-19. Some clones are missing from TCRdb's copy, which holds only in-frame ones; the method was immunoSEQ multiplex PCR. There are fewer than 200,000 clones in the sample; approximately 87% occur only once, and under 15% lies in the top ten. The sample comprised peripheral blood. These receptors all stem from a woman in her 70s with COVID-19, enrolled during active disease. Each CDR3 is given with its conserved first and last residue. D genes are given only for firm matches. Expanded clones are given a class, and other clones once, few, many or no size at all.

v_gene	d_gene	j_gene	abundance	CDR3aa	CDR3nt
TRBV6-5	TRBD1	TRBJ2-3	-	CASSWGQGPDTQYF	TGTGCCAGCAGTTGGGGACAGGGACCTGATACGCAGTATTTT
TRBV7-8	-	TRBJ1-2	-	CASSLRGARGRSYGYTF	TGTGCCAGCAGCTTACGGGGGGCAAGAGGACGGAGCTATGGCTACACCTTC
TRBV15	TRBD1	TRBJ1-1	once	CATRQGRRTEAFF	TGTGCCACTAGACAGGGGCGACGGACTGAAGCTTTCTTT
TRBV7-2	TRBD1	TRBJ2-5	-	CASSLDRGKTQYF	TGTGCCAGCAGCCTAGACAGGGGGAAGACCCAGTACTTC
TRBV28	-	TRBJ1-1	-	CASSRQFKNTEAFF	TGTGCCAGCAGCCGACAGTTCAAGAACACTGAAGCTTTCTTT
TRBV6-5	-	TRBJ1-5	-	CASSLGGVGNQPQHF	TGTGCCAGCAGCCTCGGGGGGGTCGGCAATCAGCCCCAGCATTTT
TRBV3-1/TRBV3-2	TRBD2	TRBJ2-1	-	CASSKGLAGNEQFF	TGTGCCAGCAGTAAGGGTCTAGCGGGCAATGAGCAGTTCTTC
TRBV6-1	TRBD1	TRBJ1-4	-	CASSEGGRQGNEKLFF	TGTGCCAGCAGTGAAGGGGGGCGACAGGGTAATGAAAAACTGTTTTTT
TRBV27	TRBD2	TRBJ2-1	-	CASSLAGRYNEQFF	TGTGCCAGCAGTCTAGCGGGACGCTACAATGAGCAGTTCTTC
TRBV6-2/TRBV6-3	-	TRBJ1-3	-	CASSRIAGLGNTIYF	TGTGCCAGCAGCCGAATCGCGGGACTTGGAAACACCATATATTTT
TRBV24-1	-	TRBJ1-5	-	CATSSRQGAGQPQHF	TGTGCCACCAGCTCCCGTCAAGGGGCAGGGCAGCCCCAGCATTTT
TRBV28	TRBD1	TRBJ2-1	-	CASSQSRDSYNEQFF	TGTGCCAGCAGTCAATCCCGGGACAGTTACAATGAGCAGTTCTTC
TRBV10-2	TRBD2	TRBJ2-1	-	CASIGLAGGSNEQFF	TGCGCCAGCATAGGACTAGCGGGAGGTTCGAATGAGCAGTTCTTC
TRBV21-1	-	TRBJ2-2	-	CASSHRPSGGNTGELFF	TGTGCCAGCAGCCACAGGCCTAGCGGAGGGAACACCGGGGAGCTGTTTTTT
TRBV30	-	TRBJ1-2	-	CAWSVGTGNYGYTF	TGTGCCTGGAGTGTTGGGACTGGTAACTATGGCTACACCTTC
TRBV15	-	TRBJ1-6	-	CATSRQTRQLHYNSPLHF	TGTGCCACCAGCAGACAGACCCGACAGCTACACTATAATTCACCCCTCCACTTT
TRBV7-3	TRBD2	TRBJ2-1	-	CASSLTGTSRINEQFF	TGTGCCAGCAGCTTGACAGGGACTAGCAGAATCAATGAGCAGTTCTTC
TRBV27	-	TRBJ2-3	-	CASSLYSQRTDTQYF	TGTGCCAGCAGTTTATATAGTCAACGAACAGATACGCAGTATTTT
TRBV11-3	-	TRBJ2-7	-	CASSLGASSYEQYF	TGTGCCAGCAGCTTAGGGGCCAGCTCCTACGAGCAGTACTTC
TRBV4-1	-	TRBJ2-7	once	CASSQWAEDRGEQYF	TGCGCCAGCAGCCAATGGGCAGAAGACAGAGGCGAGCAGTACTTC
TRBV6-5	TRBD1	TRBJ2-3	-	CASRQLQGAADTQYF	TGTGCCAGCAGACAACTACAGGGGGCAGCAGATACGCAGTATTTT
TRBV20-1	-	TRBJ2-7	-	CSARFSLEQYF	TGCAGTGCTAGATTCTCCCTCGAGCAGTACTTC
TRBV30	TRBD1	TRBJ1-3	once	CAWSTGETSGNTIYF	TGTGCCTGGAGTACAGGGGAAACATCTGGAAACACCATATATTTT
TRBV18	-	TRBJ2-5	-	CASSPRQLETQYF	TGTGCCAGCTCACCACGACAGCTAGAGACCCAGTACTTC
TRBV5-1	-	TRBJ1-6	-	CASSFQGRSDSPLHF	TGCGCCAGCAGCTTTCAGGGGCGAAGCGATTCACCCCTCCACTTT
TRBV28	-	TRBJ1-1	-	CASSLSGGEAFF	TGTGCCAGCAGTTTATCGGGGGGAGAAGCTTTCTTT
TRBV29-1	-	TRBJ1-1	-	CSVLEDSMNTEAFF	TGCAGCGTCCTCGAGGACTCTATGAACACTGAAGCTTTCTTT
TRBV15	-	TRBJ1-1	-	CATSSERLPNTEAFF	TGTGCCACCAGCAGCGAGCGTCTTCCCAACACTGAAGCTTTCTTT
TRBV19	TRBD1	TRBJ1-5	-	CASSSQGQSNQPQHF	TGTGCCAGTAGTAGCCAGGGACAGAGCAATCAGCCCCAGCATTTT
TRBV3-1/TRBV3-2	TRBD2	TRBJ2-1	-	CASSQDGLAGGNEQFF	TGTGCCAGCAGCCAAGATGGACTAGCGGGAGGAAATGAGCAGTTCTTC
TRBV5-1	TRBD1	TRBJ2-5	-	CASSFDRGGETQYF	TGCGCCAGCAGCTTTGACAGGGGCGGGGAGACCCAGTACTTC
TRBV28	TRBD1	TRBJ2-7	-	CASSQTGGVLYEQYF	TGTGCCAGCAGTCAAACAGGGGGCGTTTTGTACGAGCAGTACTTC
TRBV21-1	-	TRBJ1-5	-	CASVGEAGQPQHF	TGTGCCAGCGTCGGGGAAGCTGGCCAGCCCCAGCATTTT
TRBV2	-	TRBJ2-1	-	CASSEGTIPFF	TGTGCCAGCAGTGAAGGTACTATCCCGTTCTTC
TRBV27	TRBD2	TRBJ2-7	-	CASSLGGDSYEQYF	TGTGCCAGCAGTCTGGGAGGGGATTCCTACGAGCAGTACTTC
TRBV7-9	TRBD1	TRBJ1-5	-	CASSPGTALNQPQHF	TGTGCCAGCAGCCCCGGGACAGCATTAAATCAGCCCCAGCATTTT
TRBV7-2	TRBD2	TRBJ2-2	-	CASRGLVGSGTGELFF	TGTGCCAGCAGGGGACTAGTAGGTTCGGGCACCGGGGAGCTGTTTTTT
TRBV7-3	TRBD1	TRBJ1-1	-	CASSDRDRGPDTEAFF	TGTGCCAGCAGCGACCGGGACAGGGGGCCGGACACTGAAGCTTTCTTT
TRBV2	TRBD1	TRBJ1-2	-	CASSEGTGYGYTF	TGTGCCAGCAGTGAAGGGACAGGGTATGGCTACACCTTC
TRBV15	TRBD2	TRBJ2-1	-	CATSSSGSVVGYEQFF	TGTGCCACCAGCAGTAGCGGGAGTGTGGTCGGGTATGAGCAGTTCTTC
TRBV7-9	-	TRBJ2-5	-	CASSPGLAGSVETQYF	TGTGCCAGCAGCCCAGGCCTGGCAGGAAGTGTGGAGACCCAGTACTTC
TRBV12-3/TRBV12-4	-	TRBJ1-1	-	CASRTRGDTEAFF	TGTGCCAGCAGGACTAGAGGGGACACTGAAGCTTTCTTT
TRBV6-5	-	TRBJ1-1	-	CASSYSGQGGGTEAFF	TGTGCCAGCAGTTACTCGGGGCAGGGAGGCGGCACTGAAGCTTTCTTT
TRBV4-3	-	TRBJ2-2	-	CASSQVRITLANTGELFF	TGCGCCAGCAGCCAGGTCAGGATTACCCTCGCGAACACCGGGGAGCTGTTTTTT
TRBV6-6	-	TRBJ1-2	-	CASSYSNRGYGYTF	TGTGCCAGCAGTTACTCGAATCGCGGCTATGGCTACACCTTC
TRBV7-3	-	TRBJ2-7	once	CASSLLGVGYEQYF	TGTGCCAGCAGCCTTCTAGGGGTGGGCTACGAGCAGTACTTC
TRBV7-9	-	TRBJ1-4	-	CASSLQGQPNEKLFF	TGTGCCAGCAGCTTACAAGGACAGCCTAATGAAAAACTGTTTTTT
TRBV5-4	TRBD2	TRBJ2-2	-	CASSPGRGNTGELFF	TGTGCCAGCAGCCCCGGGAGGGGAAACACCGGGGAGCTGTTTTTT
TRBV2	TRBD1	TRBJ1-4	-	CATTRDRGGNEKLFF	TGTGCCACCACCCGGGACAGGGGAGGTAATGAAAAACTGTTTTTT
TRBV7-3	-	TRBJ2-3	-	CASSADRLSADTQYF	TGTGCCAGCAGCGCCGACAGGTTAAGCGCAGATACGCAGTATTTT
TRBV19	-	TRBJ1-6	-	CASTTAGRQVGSPLHF	TGTGCCAGTACCACGGCGGGACGCCAAGTAGGTTCACCCCTCCACTTT
TRBV6-5	TRBD2	TRBJ2-7	-	CASKRASGDAYEQYF	TGTGCCTCGAAGCGAGCTAGCGGGGATGCCTACGAGCAGTACTTC
TRBV29-1	-	TRBJ1-2	few	CSAGNEPEGYTF	TGCAGCGCCGGGAATGAGCCGGAGGGCTACACCTTC
TRBV7-9	TRBD1	TRBJ2-3	-	CASSFQSGGLTDTQYF	TGTGCCAGCAGCTTCCAATCAGGGGGCTTAACAGATACGCAGTATTTT
TRBV5-1	-	TRBJ1-3	-	CASRGEGNTIYF	TGCGCCAGCAGAGGGGAAGGAAACACCATATATTTT